One sample yielded the 28 T cell receptor beta chains listed below, sequenced in a study of T-cell reconstitution after alpha-beta-depleted transplantation in children (dated by TCRdb to the mid-2010s). The library was obtained by PCR. The listed sequencing device is Illumina HiSeq 2500. To normalize quantification of the TCRbeta repertoire, the TCR libraries were built with molecular barcoding that relied on unique molecular identifiers. The public reads were run again by TCRdb, first through fastp at Q25 and then through MiXCR, and only productive beta chains were kept. Each record represents a unique CDR3 protein, reported with the most common genes and DNA among its rows. The sample includes nearly 350,000 distinct CDR3 sequences, with roughly 16% observed a single time. Clones ranked in the top ten supply approximately 38% of the sample. The treatment or condition tag for this specimen amounts to: allogeneic hematopoietic cell transplantation with graft depleted of TCRalphabeta T cells and CD19 B cells.

Specimen: PBMCs, mostly from graft donor cells, collected 360 days after TCRalphabeta/CD19-depleted stem cell transplant. Receptors originate from a male patient aged 2 to 10 who had a stem cell transplant for acute lymphoblastic leukemia, so the T cells may come from the graft donor.

The chain recombines TRBV24-1 with TRBJ2-5, with 10 nucleotides matching TRBD1. V lost 3 bases, J lost 4 bases, and 4 bases stayed unmatched. The CDR3 is 15 residues long. Per germline, CDR1 KGHDR and CDR2 SFDVKD. CDR3 DNA: TGTGCCACCAGTGATCCGGGACAGGGGATAGAGACCCAGTACTTC. Residues: CATSDPGQGIETQYF.

This clonotype turned up a few times. This chain connects TRBV10-2 to TRBJ1-1, with 7 nucleotides matching TRBD1. Germline lookup yields CDR1 WSHSY and CDR2 SAAADI. CDR3 length equals 15 residues. The ends lost 5 bases at V and 5 bases at J; junction bases unmatched: 11. In nucleotides, the CDR3 is TGCGCCAGCAGTAAAAACAGGGGCTCAGGGACTGAAGCTTTCTTT. Protein product: CASSKNRGSGTEAFF.

This clonotype occurred a few times. The rearrangement uses TRBV4-2 and TRBJ2-7; the D gene is possibly TRBD1 (6 bases). V lost 0 bases and J 7 bases, leaving 19 bases between the germline ends. Germline V gene sequence: CDR1 LGHNA, CDR2 YNFKEQ. The CDR3 totals 16 residues. In nucleotides, the CDR3 is TGTGCCAGCAGCCAAGATCAGGGGACCTCTTTGGGGGAGCAGTACTTC. It encodes CASSQDQGTSLGEQYF.

This clonotype was seen more than once but under ten times. The J gene is TRBJ2-7, the V gene TRBV5-6; 9 bases are shared with TRBD1. The junction had 3 bases not matched to a gene; V was cut back by 1 base and J by 4 bases. CDR1 SGHDT and CDR2 YYEEEE come from the germline V gene. The CDR3 runs to 14 residues. The CDR3 loop is CASSLPGTGYEQYF. In nucleotides, the CDR3 is TGTGCCAGCAGCTTGCCCGGGACAGGGTACGAGCAGTACTTC.

There are a few counts of this clonotype. The V gene is TRBV11-2, the J gene TRBJ2-1, with D maybe TRBD1 (5 bases). Germline CDR1 is SGHAT and CDR2 is FQNNGV. There are 14 residues in the CDR3. V lost 3 bases to trimming and J lost 7 bases, with 13 bases between them. The CDR3: CASSFRTGPNEQFF. In DNA, the CDR3 is TGTGCCAGCAGCTTCCGAACAGGCCCGAATGAGCAGTTCTTC.

This chain joins TRBV25-1 and TRBJ2-2; D is undetermined. Germline-derived CDR1 and CDR2 are MGHDK and SYGVNS. The CDR3 runs 15 residues. V was clipped by 0 bases and J by 6 bases, with 11 bases between them. The CDR3 region is CASSEYGVVAGELFF. DNA for the CDR3: TGTGCCAGCAGTGAATATGGCGTTGTGGCCGGGGAGCTGTTTTTT.

The chain recombines TRBV18 with TRBJ2-5; D is unresolved. The V end lost 5 bases, the J end lost 5 bases, and 24 bases lay between the germline ends. The V gene's germline CDR1 is KGHSH and CDR2 LQKENI. The CDR3 is 17 residues long. The CDR3: CASSTVAYAPVEETQYF. CDR3 DNA sequence: TGTGCCAGCTCAACCGTCGCATACGCGCCCGTTGAGGAGACCCAGTACTTC.

Only a few counts were recorded for this clonotype. J is TRBJ1-1 and V is TRBV5-1, with unresolved D. Per germline, CDR1 SGHRS and CDR2 YFSETQ. This CDR3 has 12 amino acids. Trimming removed 3 bases at V and 6 bases at J, with 9 bases between. This chain's CDR3 is CASSWTGAEAFF. The CDR3 coding sequence is TGCGCCAGCAGCTGGACGGGCGCTGAAGCTTTCTTT. The whole variable domain, filled in from reference TRBV5-1 and TRBJ1-1, reads KAGVTQTPRYLIKTRGQQVTLSCSPISGHRSVSWYQQTPGQGLQFLFEYFSETQRNKGNFPGRFSGRQFSNSRSEMNVSTLELGDSALYLCASSWTGAEAFFGQGTRLTVV.

V and J are TRBV20-1 and TRBJ1-1; 10 nucleotides agree with TRBD1. This CDR3 is 14 amino acids long. Germline V gene sequence: CDR1 DFQATT, CDR2 SNEGSKA (reference sequence). Germline trimming cut 3 bases from V and 1 base from J; bases unmatched to any gene: 2. The CDR3, as DNA: TGCAGTGCTAGCCGACAGGGGGCGAACACTGAAGCTTTCTTT. As protein: CSASRQGANTEAFF.

This clonotype appeared many times. The chain carries TRBV5-1 and TRBJ2-1; D assignment may be TRBD1 or TRBD2 (5 bases each). Trimming shortened V by 2 bases and J by 8 bases, and 17 bases separated the two germline ends. The germline V gene has CDR1 SGHRS and CDR2 YFSETQ. The CDR3 runs 15 residues. CDR3: CASSLPRGAKDEQFF. As DNA, the CDR3 is TGCGCCAGCAGCTTACCTCGAGGGGCTAAAGATGAGCAGTTCTTC.

The chain carries TRBV10-3 and TRBJ2-7, with TRBD2 matching over 7 bases. The CDR3 sequence is 18 residues long. With 0 bases clipped from V and 3 bases from J, the junction kept 14 bases outside the gene matches. From germline, CDR1 is ENHRY and CDR2 SYGVKD. The chain's CDR3 is CAISESNWGGREDYEQYF. The CDR3 region has the DNA TGTGCCATCAGTGAGTCGAATTGGGGGGGAAGGGAGGACTACGAGCAGTACTTC.

This clonotype was seen only a few times. The V call is TRBV7-3, the J call TRBJ1-2, with 7 bases aligning to TRBD1. Germline assignment: CDR1 SGHTA and CDR2 FQGTGA. There are 16 residues in the CDR3. V lost 8 bases to trimming and J lost 4 bases; unmatched junction nucleotides: 16. As DNA, the CDR3 is TGTGCCAGCCCGCCGGGGCAGGAGGGGGCCCTCTATGGCTACACCTTC. Amino acid sequence: CASPPGQEGALYGYTF.

This clonotype has a count of ten or more. V usage is TRBV20-1 and J usage is TRBJ2-4; D not certain. Trimming took off 1 base at V and 12 bases at J, with 10 bases between the two ends. The CDR3 sequence is 11 residues long. The germline V gene has CDR1 DFQATT and CDR2 SNEGSKA (reference sequence). The CDR3: CSARGTDPQYF. CDR3 nucleotides: TGCAGTGCTAGAGGGACGGACCCTCAGTACTTC.

This clonotype was counted only a few times. The CDR3, as DNA: TGTGCCAGCAGGATGCCTTTGCAAACCGGGGAGCTGTTTTTT. The encoded protein is CASRMPLQTGELFF. This chain connects TRBV6-1 to TRBJ2-2; D ambiguous. Trimming removed 6 bases from V and 5 bases from J, with 13 bases in between. This CDR3 is built from 14 residues. CDR1 MNHNS and CDR2 SASEGT come from the germline V gene.

Ten or more counts support this clonotype. An end of the junction differs from the germline gene, which may be a read error. V usage is TRBV9 and J usage is TRBJ2-2, with 12 nucleotides matching TRBD2. Germline CDR1 is SGDLS and CDR2 is YYNGEE. The CDR3 has 19 amino acids. CDR3 sequence (DNA): TGTGCCAGCAGCGTAGGGCACCTCCGGACTAGCGGGAACCCCGGGGAGCTGTTTTTT. Translated: CASSVGHLRTSGNPGELFF.

The table lists this clonotype with a few counts. The CDR3 loop reads CASSLERRPRSSQYF. The DNA of the CDR3 is TGCGCCAGCAGCTTGGAGCGTCGGCCACGATCAAGCCAGTACTTC. The chain combines TRBV5-1 with TRBJ2-7, with unresolved D. The CDR3 sequence is 15 residues long. Trimming cost V 0 bases and J 10 bases, with 20 bases left between them. The germline gives CDR1 SGHRS, CDR2 YFSETQ.

This clonotype occurred a few times. The gene calls are TRBV19 and TRBJ1-1; D might be TRBD1 (5 bases). CDR1 is LNHDA, CDR2 SQIVND, per germline (reference sequence). The CDR3 extends over 12 amino acids. Trimming pared 1 base from V and 7 bases from J, leaving 7 bases between. CDR3 in DNA: TGTGCCAGTAGTATAGGGGGGATTGAAGCTTTCTTT. This translates into CASSIGGIEAFF.

This clonotype was seen repeatedly, ten times or more. J is TRBJ2-1 and V is TRBV28; D is ambiguous. The CDR3 has 10 residues. Trimming removed 6 bases at V and 5 bases at J, with 2 bases between. The germline gives CDR1 MDHEN, CDR2 SYDVKM. In DNA, the CDR3 is TGTGCCAGCAGGGACAATGAGCAGTTCTTC. The encoded protein is CASRDNEQFF.

The table lists this clonotype with many counts. The chain employs TRBV12-3 or TRBV12-4 and TRBJ1-1; D not certain. V was clipped by 3 bases and J by 7 bases, with 6 bases between them. The CDR3 length is 11 residues. CDR3 bases: TGTGCCAGCAGTTTTGAGGGTGAAGCTTTCTTT. Protein product: CASSFEGEAFF.

The rearrangement uses TRBV12-3 or TRBV12-4 and TRBJ2-7; TRBD1 agrees at 8 bases. The CDR3 consists of 13 residues. V trimming: 5 bases; J trimming: 4 bases; junction bases outside the gene matches: 4. DNA for the CDR3: TGTGCCAGCAGTCCCCGGGACAGGTACGAGCAGTACTTC. Its protein is CASSPRDRYEQYF.

This clonotype was counted only a few times. The chain combines TRBV4-2 with TRBJ2-7; D might be TRBD1 (5 bases). The CDR3 sequence is 17 residues long. CDR1 is LGHNA, CDR2 YNFKEQ, per germline. Trimming pared 3 bases from V and 4 bases from J, leaving 22 bases between. CDR3 nucleotides: TGTGCCAGCAGCCAGGGGCCCTTTCAGGGAATGGTTTACGAGCAGTACTTC. Its translation: CASSQGPFQGMVYEQYF.

The chain couples TRBV15 to TRBJ1-5; no clear D. The length of the CDR3 is 15 residues. Trimming pared 1 base from V and 5 bases from J, leaving 12 bases between. Germline lookup yields CDR1 LNHNV and CDR2 YYDKDF (reference sequence). The chain's CDR3 is CATSRARWRDQPQHF. The CDR3, as DNA: TGTGCCACCAGCAGAGCCAGGTGGCGGGATCAGCCCCAGCATTTT.

The chain has TRBV9 and TRBJ1-2, with 9 positions matching TRBD1. The germline gives CDR1 SGDLS, CDR2 YYNGEE. The CDR3 consists of 14 residues. V lost 4 bases, J lost 5 bases, and 6 bases stayed unmatched. CDR3 sequence reads: CASSTGGGDYGYTF. For the CDR3, the DNA is TGTGCCAGCAGCACAGGGGGCGGCGATTATGGCTACACCTTC.

V is TRBV12-3 or TRBV12-4 and J is TRBJ2-2; TRBD2 matches at 9 bases. This CDR3 has 18 amino acids. V lost 3 bases to trimming and J lost 0 bases; unmatched junction nucleotides: 8. The CDR3 loop is CASSFWAGGPSNTGELFF. CDR3 bases: TGTGCCAGCAGTTTTTGGGCGGGAGGGCCTTCGAACACCGGGGAGCTGTTTTTT.

With regard to this clonotype: The conserved final phenylalanine or tryptophan is absent from the CDR3, which likely points to a read error. V and J are TRBV27 and TRBJ2-7; no definite D call. The CDR3 consists of 14 residues. Trimming took off 5 bases at V and 3 bases at J, with 14 bases between the two ends. The germline V gene encodes CDR1 MNHEY and CDR2 SMNVEV (reference sequence). Here the CDR3 DNA reads TGTGCCAGCAGTATGCCGGAAGCCCGCTACGAGCAGTACTAC. It yields the protein CASSMPEARYEQYY.

This clonotype was recorded a few times. The rearrangement links TRBV28 to TRBJ2-7; D remains ambiguous. Trimming pared 1 base from V and 0 bases from J, leaving 13 bases between. CDR3 size: 16 residues. Germline V gene lookup returns CDR1 MDHEN and CDR2 SYDVKM. The CDR3 DNA sequence: TGTGCCAGCAGTTTATCTATGATGGAAAACTCCTACGAGCAGTACTTC. Protein sequence: CASSLSMMENSYEQYF. Looking up the rest from reference TRBV28 and TRBJ2-7 gives the full variable domain: DVKVTQSSRYLVKRTGEKVFLECVQDMDHENMFWYRQDPGLGLRLIYFSYDVKMKEKGDIPEGYSVSREKKERFSLILESASTNQTSMYLCASSLSMMENSYEQYFGPGTRLTVT.

This clonotype was detected many times. A read error may account for a junction end that differs from germline. This chain links TRBV5-1 with TRBJ2-3; 8 positions agree with TRBD2. The CDR3 covers 12 residues. The V gene's germline CDR1 is SGHRS and CDR2 YFSETQ. The CDR3 DNA reads TGTGCCAGCAGTTTAGCGGGGGATACGCAGTATTTT. This translates into CASSLAGDTQYF.

This clonotype has just a few counts. This chain uses TRBV4-3 with TRBJ2-3, with TRBD2 identical over 8 bases. CDR3 length equals 16 residues. CDR1 is LGHNA, CDR2 YSLEER, per germline. The ends lost 2 bases at V and 2 bases at J; junction bases unmatched: 6. The CDR3 nucleotides are TGCGCCAGCAGCCAACAGACTAGCGCCCACACAGATACGCAGTATTTT. Translating it yields CASSQQTSAHTDTQYF.